Below, 30 T cell receptor beta chains from the same sample are listed, as sequenced in a study of technical replicates of blood from a handful of donors (dated by TCRdb to about 2017). The method behind the library was the immunoSEQ multiplex PCR assay. TCRdb took over this immuneACCESS table, retaining in-frame rearrangements with V and J assigned. Such tables are incomplete; in checked studies, under half of the missing clones stem from an unresolved V gene, and the remainder is unexplained. The sample table lists 55,000 to 65,000 clones, 80% to 95% of them with a count of one. About 3.9% of the sample belongs to the ten largest clones. The source material was PBMCs. All receptors derive from a human donor in good health. Some clones in this sample may be carry-over from other donors' samples.

This chain uses TRBV6-5 with TRBJ1-2, with TRBD1 identical over 9 bases. The CDR3 length is 13 residues. The trim removed 5 bases at V and 7 bases at J, leaving 5 bases unmatched. CDR1 is MNHEY, CDR2 SVGAGI, per germline. The CDR3 DNA reads TGTGCCAGCAGTCTACGGGACAGGGTTGGCTACACCTTC. Residues: CASSLRDRVGYTF.

The chain employs TRBV4-1 and TRBJ2-5; the match to TRBD2 covers 7 bases. Germline V lookup: CDR1 MGHRA, CDR2 YSYEKL. The CDR3 spans 15 residues. The V and J ends lost 0 bases and 8 bases, in that order; junction bases with no gene match: 9. CDR3 in DNA: TGCGCCAGCAGCCAAGATCGGGGAGGGGCGGGAACCCAGTACTTC. The encoded protein is CASSQDRGGAGTQYF.

CDR3 sequence: CASSDRGTEAFF. DNA for the CDR3: TGTGCCAGCAGTGACAGGGGAACTGAAGCTTTCTTT. The chain links TRBV6-6 to TRBJ1-1; 8 positions match TRBD1. Per the germline V gene, CDR1 is MNHNY and CDR2 is SVGAGI (reference sequence). Trimming cost V 5 bases and J 5 bases; bases outside gene matches: 1. This CDR3 comprises 12 residues.

This chain joins TRBV9 and TRBJ2-1; possibly TRBD2 for D (6 bases). Trimming stripped 4 bases from V and 9 bases from J, with 17 bases between. CDR1 is SGDLS and CDR2 is YYNGEE in the germline V gene. There are 14 residues in the CDR3. In DNA, the CDR3 is TGTGCCAGCAGCCTTCGACTAGGAATGGGTGAGCAGTTCTTC. It codes for CASSLRLGMGEQFF. Filled out from reference TRBV9 and TRBJ2-1, the complete variable domain reads DSGVTQTPKHLITATGQRVTLRCSPRSGDLSVYWYQQSLDQGLQFLIQYYNGEERAKGNILERFSAQQFPDLHSELNLSSLELGDSALYFCASSLRLGMGEQFFGPGTRLTVL.

This clone has only one observation. V usage is TRBV14 and J usage is TRBJ2-1; no definite D call. V gave up 0 bases and J gave up 0 bases, with 15 bases separating them. This CDR3 has 18 amino acids. Germline V gene data show CDR1 as SGHDN and CDR2 as FVKESK. As DNA, the CDR3 is TGTGCCAGCAGCCAAGAACTTTGGTCAGGCAACTCCTACAATGAGCAGTTCTTC. Its protein is CASSQELWSGNSYNEQFF.

The genes are TRBV15 and TRBJ1-2; 7 nucleotides align to TRBD1. The V gene's germline CDR1 is LNHNV and CDR2 YYDKDF (reference sequence). The CDR3 extends over 13 amino acids. Germline trimming cut 4 bases from V and 7 bases from J; bases unmatched to any gene: 6. This CDR3 reads CATSIRQGGGYTF. CDR3 sequence (DNA): TGTGCCACCAGCATCCGACAGGGAGGTGGCTACACCTTC.

The genes are TRBV29-1 and TRBJ2-2; 10 nucleotides match TRBD2. Looked up from germline, CDR1 is SQVTM and CDR2 is ANQGSEA. V was pared by 7 bases and J by 5 bases, with 10 bases of the junction left unmatched. The CDR3 consists of 15 residues. The CDR3: CSATGVAGGTGELFF. The CDR3 DNA follows: TGCAGCGCTACCGGGGTAGCGGGGGGTACCGGGGAGCTGTTTTTT.

The chain couples TRBV2 to TRBJ1-4; perhaps TRBD1 as D (5 bases). CDR1 SNHLY and CDR2 FYNNEI come from the germline V gene. The CDR3 is 12 residues long. Trimming took 10 bases from V and 7 from J, leaving 13 bases between them. In DNA, the CDR3 is TGTGCCAACCGGGGGGAGAGTGAAAAACTGTTTTTT. Protein product: CANRGESEKLFF.

This chain links TRBV7-2 with TRBJ2-3; 7 bases are a match to TRBD2. CDR1 is SGHTA, CDR2 FQGNSA, per germline. This CDR3 is 18 amino acids long. V dropped 1 base and J dropped 3; count of bases not matched to a gene: 13. The chain's CDR3 is CASSLGKQLAFGTDTQYF. The CDR3 nucleotides are TGTGCCAGCAGCTTAGGAAAGCAACTAGCGTTCGGGACAGATACGCAGTATTTT.

The chain is built from TRBV5-4 and TRBJ2-2; 7 bases match TRBD2. V shed 6 bases and J 1 base; nucleotides not matched to a gene: 3. The CDR3 runs to 14 residues. Germline V gene lookup returns CDR1 SGHNT and CDR2 YYREEE (reference sequence). CDR3 in DNA: TGTGCCAGCACTTGGGGGGGGAACACCGGGGAGCTGTTTTTT. Translated, it gives CASTWGGNTGELFF.

This chain links TRBV4-1 with TRBJ1-1; 11 nucleotides match TRBD1. The CDR3 covers 16 residues. Germline V CDR1 and CDR2: MGHRA, YSYEKL. The J segment lost 1 base and the V segment lost 4 bases, leaving 5 bases of the junction unmatched. Here the CDR3 DNA reads TGCGCCAGCAGCCCCGGACAGGGGGCTTGGAACACTGAAGCTTTCTTT. This sequence encodes CASSPGQGAWNTEAFF.

The chain uses TRBV19 and TRBJ1-2, with 7 bases matching TRBD1. The ends lost 5 bases at V and 0 bases at J; junction bases unmatched: 3. CDR1 LNHDA and CDR2 SQIVND come from the germline V gene (reference sequence). The CDR3 has 14 amino acids. CDR3 bases: TGTGCCAGTAGTCCACAGGGGACTAACTATGGCTACACCTTC. Translating gives CASSPQGTNYGYTF.

The chain carries TRBV19 and TRBJ1-5; perhaps TRBD1 as D (6 bases). The CDR3 consists of 16 residues. The V end was cut by 8 bases, the J end by 0 bases, with 17 bases between. The germline gives CDR1 LNHDA, CDR2 SQIVND (reference sequence). This CDR3 reads CASQGTGFYSNQPQHF. For the CDR3, the DNA is TGTGCCAGTCAGGGGACCGGATTCTATAGCAATCAGCCCCAGCATTTT.

The J gene is TRBJ1-6, the V gene TRBV18; D is possibly TRBD1 (6 bases). Trimming took 1 base from V and 7 from J, leaving 11 bases between them. This CDR3 region has 15 residues. CDR1 and CDR2 (germline): KGHSH, LQKENI. In DNA form, the CDR3 reads TGTGCCAGCTCACCACGCGGCAGGGGCAATTCACCCCTCCACTTT. It specifies CASSPRGRGNSPLHF.

CDR3 in amino acids: CASGSRGRIGYTF. The CDR3 DNA sequence: TGTGCCAGCGGTTCCAGGGGCAGGATCGGCTACACCTTC. This rearrangement joins TRBV7-2 to TRBJ1-2; TRBD1 is a possible D gene (6 bases). The CDR3 length is 13 residues. The V end lost 8 bases, the J end lost 8 bases, and 18 bases lay between the germline ends. The germline V gene encodes CDR1 SGHTA and CDR2 FQGNSA.

The genes are TRBV4-1 and TRBJ2-7; 10 positions match TRBD1. The CDR3 has 16 residues. Germline loops: CDR1 MGHRA, CDR2 YSYEKL. With V trimmed by 0 bases and J by 7 bases, 9 bases remained unmatched. CDR3 amino acids: CASSQDSGTGALEQYF. DNA of the CDR3: TGCGCCAGCAGCCAAGATTCGGGGACAGGGGCCCTTGAGCAGTACTTC.

The V gene is TRBV29-1, the J gene TRBJ1-2; TRBD1 might be the D (5 bases). Germline values: CDR1 SQVTM, CDR2 ANQGSEA. V was clipped by 7 bases and J by 2 bases, with 11 bases between them. The CDR3 totals 12 residues. The CDR3, as DNA: TGCAGCGCCGGGGCGGGAAACTATGGCTACACCTTC. Translating gives CSAGAGNYGYTF.

The chain uses TRBV4-1 and TRBJ1-2; D uncertain. CDR1 is MGHRA, CDR2 YSYEKL, per germline. This CDR3 comprises 15 residues. Between the trimmed V and J ends, which lost 0 bases and 1 base, there was a span of 9 bases. The CDR3 DNA is TGCGCCAGCAGCCAAGATTCCGGAGATAACTATGGCTACACCTTC. It codes for CASSQDSGDNYGYTF.

This chain joins TRBV23-1 and TRBJ1-1; D gene ambiguous. TRBV23-1 is known as an ORF, though its function is uncertain. The V gene lost 3 bases and the J gene lost 5 bases, with 10 bases spanning the gap. There are 13 residues in the CDR3. The DNA of the CDR3 is TGCGCCAGCAGTCATCCAACCACAACTGAAGCTTTCTTT. It yields the protein CASSHPTTTEAFF.

The rearrangement joins TRBV2 to TRBJ2-5, with a possible D match to TRBD2 (7 bases). Deletions cut 8 bases from V and 5 bases from J, with 15 bases between. The CDR3 is made up of 13 amino acids. Germline lookup yields CDR1 SNHLY and CDR2 FYNNEI. CDR3: CASQIGGGETQYF. CDR3 sequence (DNA): TGTGCCAGCCAAATAGGGGGGGGTGAGACCCAGTACTTC.

The chain combines TRBV5-1 with TRBJ2-3; 9 positions match TRBD2. The J segment lost 0 bases and the V segment lost 2 bases, leaving 4 bases of the junction unmatched. Germline CDR1 SGHRS, CDR2 YFSETQ. This CDR3 contains 16 residues. Here the CDR3 reads CASSFELAGSTDTQYF. The CDR3 coding sequence is TGCGCCAGCAGCTTCGAACTAGCGGGCAGCACAGATACGCAGTATTTT.

The CDR3 coding sequence is TGCGCCAGCAGCTTGAGAGAGCATCAGCCCCAGCATTTT. Translating gives CASSLREHQPQHF. This rearrangement joins TRBV5-1 to TRBJ1-5, with D unclear. V lost 1 base to trimming and J lost 5 bases, with 7 bases between them. The CDR3 runs to 13 residues. The germline gives CDR1 SGHRS, CDR2 YFSETQ.

The V and J genes are TRBV5-6 and TRBJ1-1, with TRBD1 matching over 7 bases. This CDR3 contains 14 residues. V trimming: 3 bases; J trimming: 8 bases; junction bases outside the gene matches: 10. Germline lookup yields CDR1 SGHDT and CDR2 YYEEEE. CDR3 sequence: CASSSPDGDREAFF. The CDR3 coding sequence is TGTGCCAGCAGCTCCCCCGACGGGGACAGAGAAGCTTTCTTT.

This sequence joins TRBV12-5 and TRBJ1-3; no definite D call. This CDR3 has 15 amino acids. Trimming left V 5 bases short and J 2 bases short, with 13 bases between. Per the germline V gene, CDR1 is LGHNT and CDR2 is FRNRAP. CDR3 loop: CASGPPPTTGNTIYF. CDR3 nucleotides: TGTGCTAGTGGTCCACCTCCTACTACTGGAAACACCATATATTTT.

V gene TRBV6-5 combines with J gene TRBJ1-1; 7 bases match TRBD1. J lost 5 bases, V lost 6 bases, and 3 bases had no gene match. The CDR3 covers 12 residues. CDR1 is MNHEY and CDR2 is SVGAGI in the germline V gene. The CDR3 reads CASSQQGTEAFF. CDR3 DNA sequence: TGTGCCAGCAGCCAACAGGGGACTGAAGCTTTCTTT.

The chain combines TRBV6-5 with TRBJ2-7; 8 nucleotides align to TRBD2. Unmatched junction bases numbered 7, after V lost 7 bases and J lost 2 bases. Germline CDR1 and CDR2: MNHEY and SVGAGI. The CDR3 extends over 14 amino acids. In DNA form, the CDR3 reads TGTGCCAGCACCCCCTCGGGAGGGGCCTACGAGCAGTACTTC. Amino acids: CASTPSGGAYEQYF.

This chain joins TRBV13 and TRBJ2-6; 9 bases are shared with TRBD1. This CDR3 region has 17 residues. The junction had 7 bases not matched to a gene; V was cut back by 5 bases and J by 2 bases. CDR1 is PRHDT, CDR2 FYEKMQ, per germline (reference sequence). CDR3 sequence (DNA): TGTGCCAGCAGCCCATGGACAGGGGTGACTGGGGCCAACGTCCTGACTTTC. The encoded protein is CASSPWTGVTGANVLTF. The full variable domain, completed using reference TRBV13 and TRBJ2-6, is AAGVIQSPRHLIKEKRETATLKCYPIPRHDTVYWYQQGPGQDPQFLISFYEKMQSDKGSIPDRFSAQQFSDYHSELNMSSLELGDSALYFCASSPWTGVTGANVLTFGAGSRLTVL.

There are a few counts of this clone. This chain links TRBV6-1 with TRBJ2-1, with D perhaps matching TRBD2 (7 bases). CDR1 is MNHNS, CDR2 SASEGT, per germline. CDR3 length equals 15 residues. The ends were cut back, 2 bases at V and 6 bases at J, with 14 bases in the middle. CDR3 nucleotide sequence: TGTGCCAGCAGTGAAATGGGGGGAGGGGGCAATGAGCAGTTCTTC. This encodes CASSEMGGGGNEQFF.

The V and J genes are TRBV27 and TRBJ1-2; 7 nucleotides agree with TRBD1. Trimming cost V 8 bases and J 1 base; bases outside gene matches: 22. The CDR3 covers 19 residues. The germline V gene has CDR1 MNHEY and CDR2 SMNVEV (reference sequence). CDR3 sequence: CASGFSARGPDRGNYGYTF. CDR3 bases: TGTGCCAGCGGATTTTCGGCTAGGGGGCCAGATAGGGGTAACTATGGCTACACCTTC.

This chain's CDR3 is CASSLMSGAHYEQYF. Written as DNA, the CDR3 is TGTGCCAGCAGTCTGATGAGCGGGGCTCACTACGAGCAGTACTTC. The genes are TRBV6-1 and TRBJ2-7; 7 bases are a match to TRBD2. This CDR3 is 15 amino acids long. J was trimmed by 3 bases and V by 5 bases; bases with no gene match: 10. Looked up from germline, CDR1 is MNHNS and CDR2 is SASEGT.